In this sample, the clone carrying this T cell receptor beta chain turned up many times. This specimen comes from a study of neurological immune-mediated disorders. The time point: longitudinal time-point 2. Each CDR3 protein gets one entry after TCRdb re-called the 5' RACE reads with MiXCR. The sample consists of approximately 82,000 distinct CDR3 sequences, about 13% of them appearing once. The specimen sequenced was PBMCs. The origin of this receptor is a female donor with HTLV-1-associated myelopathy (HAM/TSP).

For the CDR3, the DNA is TGTGCCAGCGGAAACAAGAGGGGCAGGGAGGAAACCGGGGAGCTGTTTTTT. Amino acid sequence: CASGNKRGREETGELFF. This chain links TRBV4-2 with TRBJ2-2; a possible D gene is TRBD2 (6 bases). This CDR3 comprises 17 residues. Germline V gene sequence: CDR1 LGHNA, CDR2 YNFKEQ. V was clipped by 8 bases and J by 5 bases, with 24 bases between them.